This TCR beta chain is drawn from a study of metastatic and nonmetastatic thyroid tumors. Overall study context: Malignant and benign thyroid patients had repertoires compared in peripheral blood and tumor or nodule tissue. General study findings and limits: In both blood and tumor samples, TCR beta diversity was reported significantly higher for malignant than benign nodules.

The authors' processing: What underpinned the distant-metastasis classifier for papillary thyroid cancer was the set of CDR3 differences across clinicopathological groups. TCRdb reanalyzed the PCR reads with MiXCR. What appears here as the V and J calls and clone size reflects TCRdb's work, not the paper's. This table has more than 15,000 clones, 29% appearing once. This CDR3 region has 14 residues. The trim removed 4 bases at V and 6 bases at J, leaving 9 bases unmatched. Germline V gene sequence: CDR1 DFQATT, CDR2 SNEGSKA (reference sequence). About this clone itself: Its antigen is still unknown. The same CDR3 arises from other DNA sequences in this sample as well.

None of the patients had undergone any treatment ahead of thyroid surgery. This TCR came from a male donor with papillary thyroid cancer or a benign thyroid nodule (not recorded which). Some clones in this sample may be carry-over from other donors' samples. Source material: tumor tissue. V gene TRBV20-1 combines with J gene TRBJ2-7, with 10 bases matching TRBD2. The CDR3 protein is CSAIGTSERREQYF. CDR3 in DNA: TGCAGTGCTATCGGGACTAGCGAACGTCGCGAGCAGTACTTC.